This TCR beta chain is drawn from a study of T cells in Graves' hyperthyroidism and ophthalmopathy. V lost 3 bases, J lost 0 bases, and 6 bases stayed unmatched. The V gene's germline CDR1 is DFQATT and CDR2 SNEGSKA (reference sequence). This CDR3 contains 17 residues. Study outcomes and limitations: The model's output predicted ophthalmopathy at a median of around 6.9 months prior to onset.

Reasons for excluding patients were uncontrolled infection, other autoimmune disease, pregnancy or lactation. There were TCR beta CDR3 regions amplified from RNA transcripts. HTBI primers were employed in a first-round RT-PCR of the TCR CDR3. TCRdb itself ran the multiplex PCR reads through MiXCR, one entry per CDR3 protein. The profile covers about 96,000 distinct CDR3 sequences, with over 50% appearing a single time and around 27% taken by the ten largest. This clonotype was observed at least ten times. Antigen specificity is unknown. The sequenced sample consisted of blood. The gene calls are TRBV20-1 and TRBJ2-2, with 11 nucleotides matching TRBD2. This TCR was sampled from a woman between 35 and 50 years old with Graves' hyperthyroidism. The CDR3 spells CSASRLAGRANTGELFF. The DNA for the CDR3 is TGCAGTGCTAGTAGACTAGCGGGACGCGCGAACACCGGGGAGCTGTTTTTT.